This T cell receptor beta chain was profiled in a study of blood T cell repertoires in COVID-19 (dated by TCRdb to between 2020 and 2021). For the study in its entirety: Collaborator samples came from the United States, Italy and Spain and covered acute and convalescent phases of COVID-19. A freely available public database, intended as a resource for researchers studying the immune response to SARS-CoV-2, is where the repertoires were released. Deeply sampled blood TCRbeta repertoires from subjects exposed to, actively infected with, or recovered from COVID-19 were included in the dataset. HLA class I and class II types, where available, came from metadata supplied by the sample provider rather than from assay-based typing. The sample metadata nearly always contained a de-identified subject ID, COVID-19 status, age in years and sex. The samples were drawn from two sources: the first 160 participants of the ongoing ImmuneRACE study, and 1,200 or so subjects contributed by 6 global collaborators. The material from the prospective study consisted of cDNA or gDNA derived from T cells, B-cell-depleted T cells, or PBMCs. The study at large found these results: Clinical and demographic metadata were provided uncurated, with the amount varying by source and participant.

Clipping removes 6 bases from V and 6 bases from J, with 10 as the unmatched junction base count. The germline V gene (reference sequence) specifies LNHDA as CDR1 and SQIVND as CDR2. Counted from cysteine to phenylalanine, this CDR3 has 15 amino acids. Just CDR3 DNA is preserved here, 45 bases in frame from base 1. TCRbeta CDR3 regions were amplified from genomic DNA using the immunoSEQ Assay, a bias-controlled multiplex PCR. As for the authors' bioinformatics: The number of nucleated cells in each sample was estimated from the amplification of reference gene primers within the assay. To quantify the absolute abundance of each unique TCRbeta CDR3 rearrangement, sequence reads were collapsed and filtered. Productive Simpson clonality was computed per sample as the square root of Simpson's diversity index over productive rearrangements. TCRdb holds this immuneACCESS table with in-frame rearrangements only. Some clones are missing; in checked studies, unresolved V genes explain under half, and the rest has no known cause. That table furnishes V, J and clone size, whereas the DNA furnished D and trimming. This sample holds about 73,000 clones; roughly four fifths were observed only once. The ten top clones hold 25% to 30% of the sample.

Whole blood was collected in K2EDTA tubes by collaborating institutions according to the institutions' own protocols. For TCRbeta analysis, collaborators shipped samples as frozen whole blood, isolated PBMCs, or DNA extracted from either of those sample types. A word on this clone: The antigen this receptor binds is unknown. The sample holds no much larger clone one base away, and base qualities are not on file.

This receptor was identified in a human donor in a cohort sampled during active COVID-19. Material for sequencing was peripheral blood. The chain uses TRBV19 and TRBJ1-5; the junction holds 8 bases that match TRBD1. The DNA sequence reads TGTGCCAGTAGCCCCGACAGGGGAGGGGTTCAGCCCCAGCATTTT. Translated, this is CASSPDRGGVQPQHF.